This T cell receptor beta chain was recovered during a study of T-cell reconstitution after alpha-beta-depleted transplantation in children. This CDR3 spans 12 amino acids. The J segment lost 5 bases and the V segment lost 3 bases, leaving 2 bases of the junction unmatched. The germline V gene encodes CDR1 SGHRS and CDR2 YFSETQ. There are a few counts of this clonotype. Its matching antigen is unknown. TCRbeta library preparation incorporated unique molecular identifiers. TCRdb itself ran the PCR reads through MiXCR, one entry per CDR3 protein. Among roughly 570,000 distinct CDR3 sequences listed, over 25% were seen once. General study points: Elevated TCRbeta diversity at day 60 was traced, in some patients, to surviving recipient T cells and thymic progenitors. Reportedly, roughly two months post-transplant, alpha-beta T cells arose from several hundred expanded graft clones. T-cell numbers and diversity, one year after transplant, stemmed largely from T cells that were newly produced.

Sample: PBMCs, taken before TCRalphabeta/CD19-depleted stem cell transplant. This TCR was sampled from a boy under two years old with Wiskott-Aldrich syndrome, due to receive a stem cell transplant. V usage is TRBV5-1 and J usage is TRBJ2-7, with 7 positions matching TRBD1. DNA of the CDR3: TGCGCCAGCAGCTCGACAGGGCACGAGCAGTACTTC. Encoded protein: CASSSTGHEQYF.